This T cell receptor (beta chain) originates from a study of shared clonotypes between healthy human individuals. Overall study context: Those who served as donors were a couple of women and a few men between the ages of 18 and 49.

Germline V gene sequence: CDR1 SGHVS, CDR2 FNYEAQ. The CDR3 runs to 13 residues. The V gene lost 3 bases and the J gene lost 6 bases, with 12 bases spanning the gap. Nashville, Tennessee was home to all donors, each a Caucasian adult. A note on this clone: Its antigen is as yet unknown.

Study findings and constraints: How much donors shared clonotypes was expected to be affected by sequencing depth.

It was on ten immunoSEQ deep assay plates that unsorted PBMC DNA was sequenced. TCRdb's copy holds only in-frame clones and misses some; the assay was immunoSEQ multiplex PCR. The sample has 450,000 to 500,000 clones, around 80% seen once; the top ten hold approximately 12%. The chain links TRBV7-6 to TRBJ2-7; D unclear. This TCR was sampled from a woman aged 40 to 50 in good health. Some clones in this sample may be carry-over from other donors' samples. The sample was PBMCs. CDR3 residues: CASSFVSDREQYF. CDR3 DNA: TGTGCCAGCAGCTTCGTGTCAGATCGCGAGCAGTACTTC.